The source of this T cell receptor beta chain is a study of neurological immune-mediated disorders. Whole-study results and caveats: Phylogenetic grouping assigned the repertoires of 18 of 34 multiple sclerosis patients to a single related-CDR3 cluster, representing a possible signature. No expanded-clone CDR3 amino acid sequence recurred across subjects, suggesting private TCR-beta repertoires.

J gave up 0 bases and V 0 bases, and 4 bases lay outside the gene matches. The CDR3 is 17 amino acids. Germline V gives CDR1 SNHLY, CDR2 FYNNEI. At least ten counts were recorded for this clonotype. Its target is not known. Synthesis of cDNA used 5'RACE (with 10-nucleotide random UMIs). TCRdb independently ran MiXCR on the 5' RACE reads; one entry per CDR3 protein. The table lists approximately 52,000 distinct CDR3 sequences, 3% to 3.5% of them singletons. The sequenced sample was PBMCs. The genes are TRBV2 and TRBJ2-2; TRBD1 matches at 7 bases. This receptor was identified in a man between 35 and 55 years old with multiple sclerosis. The CDR3 reads CASSEASGTANTGELFF. CDR3 in DNA: TGTGCCAGCAGTGAAGCCTCCGGGACAGCGAACACCGGGGAGCTGTTTTTT.